The source of this TCR beta chain is a study of blood T cell repertoires in COVID-19. For the study at large: Material from acute and convalescent COVID-19 was sourced from the United States, Italy and Spain.

Repertoires were generated with immunoSEQ multiplex PCR, while TCRdb's copy carries only in-frame clones and drops some. Found here are nearly 55,000 clones, about 86% of them singletons; the top ten hold approximately 10%. The CDR3 runs 12 residues. Between the trimmed V and J ends, which lost 7 bases and 0 bases, there was a span of 6 bases. Germline V gives CDR1 SEHNR, CDR2 FQNEAQ (reference sequence). The receptor's source is a man in his 70s with active COVID-19. This chain links TRBV7-9 with TRBJ1-2, with D possibly matching TRBD1 (6 bases). Material: peripheral blood. The CDR3 DNA reads TGTGCCAGCAAGGGGGCTAACTATGGCTACACCTTC. This encodes CASKGANYGYTF.